This T cell receptor beta chain was documented in a study of CD8+ T cells in alopecia areata. Study details: Tofacitinib lasted 6 to 18 months, then 6 months off drug.

Samples from alopecia areata patients were lesional scalp punch biopsies and peripheral blood. Sorting separated CD4+ and CD8+ T cells out of PBMCs. RNA extraction was followed by reverse transcription into cDNA, which acted as the sequencing template. Clones were read by immunoSEQ multiplex PCR, and TCRdb kept only the in-frame ones, dropping some. This sample carries some 210,000 clones, 50% to 65% of them seen once, and the ten largest clones take 0.4% to 0.55%. The CDR3 is 14 residues long. Trimming left V 0 bases short and J 0 bases short, with 5 bases between. Germline V CDR1 and CDR2: GTSNPN, SVGIG (reference sequence).

V usage is TRBV30 and J usage is TRBJ2-2; D call uncertain. This clonotype was sampled from a human donor with alopecia areata. Here the sequenced sample was CD4+ T cells sorted from blood, taken at week 0. CDR3: CAWSVNTNTGELFF. CDR3 in DNA: TGTGCCTGGAGTGTTAACACGAACACCGGGGAGCTGTTTTTT.